This TCR beta chain was recorded in a study of blood T cell repertoires in COVID-19. Study at large: Samples came from the United States, Italy and Spain, spanning acute and convalescent COVID-19. In each case, the material was cDNA or gDNA derived from T cells, B-cell-depleted T cells, or PBMCs.

Authors' methods: From reference gene primer amplification, estimates of nucleated cell counts were derived. Data came from immunoSEQ multiplex PCR; TCRdb stores just in-frame clones and leaves some out. That table is the source of V, J and clone size, and D and trimming were worked out from the DNA. The repertoire holds about 190,000 clones, with roughly 80% as singletons. The CDR3 loop spans 13 amino acids. The V segment lost 3 bases and the J segment 8 bases; nucleotides outside the gene matches: 4. Looked up from germline, CDR1 is SGHTA and CDR2 is FQGNSA. The chain uses TRBV7-2 and TRBJ1-2; 9 bases are shared with TRBD1. The receptor comes from a woman aged 55-75 years with COVID-19, enrolled during active disease. Sequenced material: peripheral blood. As DNA, the CDR3 is TGTGCCAGCAGCTTCACAGGGGGCAAAGGCTACACCTTC. Its protein product is CASSFTGGKGYTF.